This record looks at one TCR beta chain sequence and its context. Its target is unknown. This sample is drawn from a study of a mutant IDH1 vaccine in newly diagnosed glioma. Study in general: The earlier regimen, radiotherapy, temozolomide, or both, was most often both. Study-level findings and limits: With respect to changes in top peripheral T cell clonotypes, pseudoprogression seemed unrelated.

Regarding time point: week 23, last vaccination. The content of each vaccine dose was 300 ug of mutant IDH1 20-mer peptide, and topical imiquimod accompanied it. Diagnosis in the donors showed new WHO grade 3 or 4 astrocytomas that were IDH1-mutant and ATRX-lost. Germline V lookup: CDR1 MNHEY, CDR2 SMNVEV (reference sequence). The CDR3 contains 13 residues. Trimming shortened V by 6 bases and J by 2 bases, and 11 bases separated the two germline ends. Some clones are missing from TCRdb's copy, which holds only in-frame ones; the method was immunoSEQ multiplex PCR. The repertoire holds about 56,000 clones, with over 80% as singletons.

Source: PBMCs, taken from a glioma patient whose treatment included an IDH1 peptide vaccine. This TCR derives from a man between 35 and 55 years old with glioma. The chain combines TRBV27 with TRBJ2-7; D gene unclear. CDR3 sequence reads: CASSPDETYEQYF. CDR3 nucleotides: TGTGCCAGCAGCCCGGACGAAACCTACGAGCAGTACTTC.